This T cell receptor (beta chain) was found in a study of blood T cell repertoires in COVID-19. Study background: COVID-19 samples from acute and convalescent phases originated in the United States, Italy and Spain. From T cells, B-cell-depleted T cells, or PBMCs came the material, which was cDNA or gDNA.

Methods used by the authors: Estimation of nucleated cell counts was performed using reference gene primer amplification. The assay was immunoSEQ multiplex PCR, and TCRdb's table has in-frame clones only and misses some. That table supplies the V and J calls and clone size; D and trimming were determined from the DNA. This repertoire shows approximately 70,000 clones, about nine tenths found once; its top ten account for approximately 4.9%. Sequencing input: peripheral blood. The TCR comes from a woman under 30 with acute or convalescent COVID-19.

CDR3 in DNA: TGCAGCGTTCTACCACAGGCTTCAGGGACTGAAGCTTTCTTT. Amino acids: CSVLPQASGTEAFF. This chain connects TRBV29-1 to TRBJ1-1; possible D gene TRBD1, 5 bases. The CDR3 is 14 residues long. Trimming cost V 5 bases and J 5 bases, with 18 bases left between them. Germline V CDR1 and CDR2: SQVTM, ANQGSEA.